The clone carrying this T cell receptor (beta chain) occurred many times. Trimming cost V 6 bases and J 6 bases, with 14 bases left between them. This CDR3 comprises 14 residues. CDR1 is SNHLY, CDR2 FYNNEI, per germline. From the 5' RACE reads, TCRdb called clonotypes with MiXCR, one entry per CDR3 protein. The sample includes some 29,000 distinct CDR3 sequences, around an eighth of them seen just once. The data originate from a study of neurological immune-mediated disorders. This chain links TRBV2 with TRBJ2-2, with D perhaps TRBD2 (7 bases). The TCR comes from a woman aged 60-75 years in good health. Material for sequencing was PBMCs. CDR3 in DNA: TGTGCCAGCAGAGTACAGGGAGGGCCCGGGGAGCTGTTTTTT. It encodes CASRVQGGPGELFF.